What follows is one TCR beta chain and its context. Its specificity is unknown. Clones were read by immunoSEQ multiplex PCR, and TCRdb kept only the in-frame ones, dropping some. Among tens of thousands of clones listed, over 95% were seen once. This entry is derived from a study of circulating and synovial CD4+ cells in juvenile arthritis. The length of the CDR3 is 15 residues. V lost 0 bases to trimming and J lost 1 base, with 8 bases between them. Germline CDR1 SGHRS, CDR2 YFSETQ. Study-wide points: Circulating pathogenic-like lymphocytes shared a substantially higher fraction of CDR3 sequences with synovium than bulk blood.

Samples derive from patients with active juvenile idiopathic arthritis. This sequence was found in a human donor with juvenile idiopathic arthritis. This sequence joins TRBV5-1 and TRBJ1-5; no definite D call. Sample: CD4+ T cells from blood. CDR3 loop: CASSLGGTSNQPQHF. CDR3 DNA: TGCGCCAGCAGCTTGGGCGGAACGAGCAATCAGCCCCAGCATTTT.